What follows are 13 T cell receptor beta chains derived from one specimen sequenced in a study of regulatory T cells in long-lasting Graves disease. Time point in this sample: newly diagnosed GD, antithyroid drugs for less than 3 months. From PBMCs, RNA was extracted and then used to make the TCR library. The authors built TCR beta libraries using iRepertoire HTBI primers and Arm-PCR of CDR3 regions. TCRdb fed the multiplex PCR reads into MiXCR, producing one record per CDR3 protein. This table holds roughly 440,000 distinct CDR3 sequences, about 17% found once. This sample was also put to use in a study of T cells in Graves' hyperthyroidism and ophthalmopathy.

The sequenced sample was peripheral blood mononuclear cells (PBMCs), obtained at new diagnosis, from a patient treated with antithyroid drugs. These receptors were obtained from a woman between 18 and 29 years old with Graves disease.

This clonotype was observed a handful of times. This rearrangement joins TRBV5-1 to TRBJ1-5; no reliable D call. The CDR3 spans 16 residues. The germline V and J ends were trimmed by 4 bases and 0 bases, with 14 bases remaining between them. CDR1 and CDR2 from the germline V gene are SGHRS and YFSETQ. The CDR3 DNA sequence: TGCGCCAGCAGCCTTAGGGAGGCCAATAGCAATCAGCCCCAGCATTTT. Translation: CASSLREANSNQPQHF.

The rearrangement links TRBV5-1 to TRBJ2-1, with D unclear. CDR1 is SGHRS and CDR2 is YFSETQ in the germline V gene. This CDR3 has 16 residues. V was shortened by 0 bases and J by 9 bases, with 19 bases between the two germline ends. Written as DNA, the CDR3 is TGCGCCAGCAGCTTGGCCGCGGAGTTAGGATACGGTGAGCAGTTCTTC. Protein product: CASSLAAELGYGEQFF.

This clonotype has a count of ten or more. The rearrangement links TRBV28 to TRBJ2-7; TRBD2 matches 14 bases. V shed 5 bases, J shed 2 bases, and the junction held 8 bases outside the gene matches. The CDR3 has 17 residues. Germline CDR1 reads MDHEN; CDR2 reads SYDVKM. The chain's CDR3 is CASSEGLAGVSTYEQYF. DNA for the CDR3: TGTGCCAGCAGTGAGGGACTAGCGGGAGTATCTACCTACGAGCAGTACTTC. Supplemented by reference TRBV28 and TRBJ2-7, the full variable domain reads DVKVTQSSRYLVKRTGEKVFLECVQDMDHENMFWYRQDPGLGLRLIYFSYDVKMKEKGDIPEGYSVSREKKERFSLILESASTNQTSMYLCASSEGLAGVSTYEQYFGPGTRLTVT.

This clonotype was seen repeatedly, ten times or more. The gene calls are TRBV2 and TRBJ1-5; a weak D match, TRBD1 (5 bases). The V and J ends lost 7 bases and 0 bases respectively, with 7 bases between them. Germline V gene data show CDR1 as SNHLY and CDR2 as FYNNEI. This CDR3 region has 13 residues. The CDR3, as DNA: TGTGCCAGCATGGGGGATAGCAATCAGCCCCAGCATTTT. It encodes CASMGDSNQPQHF.

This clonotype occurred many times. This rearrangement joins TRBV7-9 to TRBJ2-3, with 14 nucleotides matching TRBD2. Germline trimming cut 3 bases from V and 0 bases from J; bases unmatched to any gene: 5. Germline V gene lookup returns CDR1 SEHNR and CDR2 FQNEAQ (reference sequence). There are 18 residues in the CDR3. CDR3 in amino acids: CASSFGLAGGRSTDTQYF. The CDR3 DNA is TGTGCCAGCAGCTTCGGACTAGCGGGAGGTAGGAGCACAGATACGCAGTATTTT.

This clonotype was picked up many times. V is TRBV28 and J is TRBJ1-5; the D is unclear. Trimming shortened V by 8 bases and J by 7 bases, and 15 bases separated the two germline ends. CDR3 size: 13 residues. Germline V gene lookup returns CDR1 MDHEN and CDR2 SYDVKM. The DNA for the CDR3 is TGTGCCAGCTTGGGCCGCGGGAGGCAGCCCCAGCATTTT. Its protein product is CASLGRGRQPQHF.

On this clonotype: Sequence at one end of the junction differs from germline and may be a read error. This chain's CDR3 is CSARGGTGSTIYF. In DNA, the CDR3 is TGCAGTGCTAGGGGGGGGACGGGAAGCACCATATATTTT. V is TRBV20-1 and J is TRBJ1-3, with D possibly being TRBD1 (5 bases). Germline CDR1 and CDR2: DFQATT and SNEGSKA (reference sequence). This CDR3 region has 13 residues.

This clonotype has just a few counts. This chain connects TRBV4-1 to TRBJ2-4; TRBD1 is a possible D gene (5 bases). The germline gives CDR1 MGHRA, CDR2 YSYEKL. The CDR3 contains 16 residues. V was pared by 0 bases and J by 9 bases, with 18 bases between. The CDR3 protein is CASSQEDGREGVIQYF. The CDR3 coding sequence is TGCGCCAGCAGCCAAGAAGATGGCAGGGAAGGAGTCATTCAGTACTTC.

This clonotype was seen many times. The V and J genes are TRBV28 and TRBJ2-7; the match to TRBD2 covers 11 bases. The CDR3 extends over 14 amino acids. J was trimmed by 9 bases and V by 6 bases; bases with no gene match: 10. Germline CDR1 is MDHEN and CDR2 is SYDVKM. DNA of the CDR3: TGTGCCAGCAGACAAACTAGCGGGAGTGGGCTGCAGTACTTC. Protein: CASRQTSGSGLQYF.

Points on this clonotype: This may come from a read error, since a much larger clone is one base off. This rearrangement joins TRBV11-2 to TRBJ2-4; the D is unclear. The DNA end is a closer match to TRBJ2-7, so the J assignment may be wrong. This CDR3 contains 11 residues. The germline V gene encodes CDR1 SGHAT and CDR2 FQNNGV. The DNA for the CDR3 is TGTGCCAGCGGCTTATTGCACGAGCAGTACTTC. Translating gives CASGLLHEQYF.

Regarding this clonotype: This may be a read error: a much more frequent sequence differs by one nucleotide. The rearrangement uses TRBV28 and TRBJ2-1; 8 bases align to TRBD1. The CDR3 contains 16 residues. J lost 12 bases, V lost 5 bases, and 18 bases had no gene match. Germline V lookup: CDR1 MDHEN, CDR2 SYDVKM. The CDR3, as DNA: TGTGCCAGCAGTATTGAACGGGACAGGAGTCAGGATGGGCAGTTCTTC. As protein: CASSIERDRSQDGQFF.

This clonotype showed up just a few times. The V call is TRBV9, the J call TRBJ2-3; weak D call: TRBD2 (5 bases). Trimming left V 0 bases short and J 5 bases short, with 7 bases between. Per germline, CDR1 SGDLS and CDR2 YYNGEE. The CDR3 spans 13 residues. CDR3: CASSVAEGDTQYF. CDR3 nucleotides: TGTGCCAGCAGCGTAGCTGAGGGAGATACGCAGTATTTT.

CDR3 in amino acids: CASSFDTTFYGYTF. The CDR3 nucleotides are TGTGCCAGCAGCTTTGACACAACCTTCTATGGCTACACCTTC. This chain joins TRBV7-9 and TRBJ1-2; D remains ambiguous. There are 14 residues in the CDR3. Germline loops: CDR1 SEHNR, CDR2 FQNEAQ (reference sequence). The ends were cut back, 3 bases at V and 4 bases at J, with 12 bases in the middle. Drawing the rest from reference TRBV7-9 and TRBJ1-2, the complete variable domain is DTGVSQNPRHKITKRGQNVTFRCDPISEHNRLYWYRQTLGQGPEFLTYFQNEAQLEKSRLLSDRFSAERPKGSFSTLEIQRTEQGDSAMYLCASSFDTTFYGYTFGSGTRLTVV.